This T cell receptor beta chain was recovered during a study of blood T cell repertoires in COVID-19. The overall study: Sites across the United States, Italy and Spain contributed samples from acute and convalescent COVID-19.

Followed over time, Seattle patients had been enrolled while infection was active. Deletions cut 8 bases from V and 14 bases from J, with 10 bases between. Germline values: CDR1 WNHNN, CDR2 SYGVQD (reference sequence). The CDR3 runs 9 residues. TCRdb keeps only in-frame clones here, not all; method: immunoSEQ multiplex PCR. In the table there are over 150,000 clones, approximately 85% of which are singletons. This TCR derives from a man aged 60 to 69 with COVID-19, enrolled during active disease. Material for sequencing was peripheral blood. The V call is TRBV10-1, the J call TRBJ1-3; no clear D. DNA of the CDR3: TGCGCCAGCCTTAGATCCCTATATTTT. Its translation is CASLRSLYF.